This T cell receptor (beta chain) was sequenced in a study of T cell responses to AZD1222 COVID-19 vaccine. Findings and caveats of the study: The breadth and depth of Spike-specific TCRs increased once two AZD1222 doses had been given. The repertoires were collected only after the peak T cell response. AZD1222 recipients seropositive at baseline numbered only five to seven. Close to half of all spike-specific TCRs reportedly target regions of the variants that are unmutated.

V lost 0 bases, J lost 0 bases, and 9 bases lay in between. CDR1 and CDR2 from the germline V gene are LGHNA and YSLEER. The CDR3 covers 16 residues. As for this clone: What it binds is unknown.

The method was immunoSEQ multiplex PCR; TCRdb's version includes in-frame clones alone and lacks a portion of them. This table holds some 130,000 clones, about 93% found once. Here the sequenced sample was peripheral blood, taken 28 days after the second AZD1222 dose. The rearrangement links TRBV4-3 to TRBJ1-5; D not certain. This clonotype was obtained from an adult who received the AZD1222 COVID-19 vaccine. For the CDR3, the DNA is TGCGCCAGCAGCCAAGACGGAGGACCTAGCAATCAGCCCCAGCATTTT. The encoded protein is CASSQDGGPSNQPQHF.